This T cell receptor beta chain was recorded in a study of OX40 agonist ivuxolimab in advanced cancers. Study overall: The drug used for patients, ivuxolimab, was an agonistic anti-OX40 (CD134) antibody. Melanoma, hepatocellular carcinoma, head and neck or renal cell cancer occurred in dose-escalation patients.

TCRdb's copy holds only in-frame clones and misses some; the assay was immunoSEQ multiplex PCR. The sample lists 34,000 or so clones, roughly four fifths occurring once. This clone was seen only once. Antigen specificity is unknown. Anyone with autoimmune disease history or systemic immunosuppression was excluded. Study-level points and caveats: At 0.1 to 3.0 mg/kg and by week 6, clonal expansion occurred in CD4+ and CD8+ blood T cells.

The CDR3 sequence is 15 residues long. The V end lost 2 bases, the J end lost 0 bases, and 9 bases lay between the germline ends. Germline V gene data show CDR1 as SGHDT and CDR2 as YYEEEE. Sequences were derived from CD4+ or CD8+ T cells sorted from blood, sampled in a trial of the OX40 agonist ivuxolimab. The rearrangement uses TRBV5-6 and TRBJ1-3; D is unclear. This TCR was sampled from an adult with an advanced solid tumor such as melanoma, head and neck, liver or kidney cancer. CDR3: CASSLRTRSGNTIYF. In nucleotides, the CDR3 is TGTGCCAGCAGCTTAAGGACCCGCTCTGGAAACACCATATATTTT.